Listed below are T cell receptor beta chains from one sample, sequenced in a study of blood T cell repertoires in COVID-19. TCRdb keeps only in-frame clones here, not all; method: immunoSEQ multiplex PCR. Of about 94,000 clones detected, about 80% appear once; the ten largest clones hold approximately 6.7%. Sequenced sample: peripheral blood. These receptors all come from a man in his 60s with acute or convalescent COVID-19. The CDR3 runs from the conserved cysteine through the conserved F or W.

TRBV25-1	CASSDRNTEAFF
TRBV7-8	CASSTGASDGYTF
TRBV29-1	CSVRGLDRYEQYF
TRBV29-1	CSGLRNRGLPYEQYF
TRBV11-1	CASSSKTGGPYEQYF
TRBV30	CAWRRGGNSNQPQHF
TRBV29-1	CSVAGDTYNEQFF
TRBV19	CASSMAGTGNTEAFF
TRBV24-1	CATSDQRDRNNEQFF
TRBV13	CASSLGRSSYNEQFF
TRBV5-1	CASSVTDLNTEAFF
TRBV4-1	CASSNQGPVETQYF
TRBV29-1	CSVERAGRNTEAFF
TRBV5-6	CASSWRASSNQPQHF
TRBV20-1	CSAGTPGTQHF